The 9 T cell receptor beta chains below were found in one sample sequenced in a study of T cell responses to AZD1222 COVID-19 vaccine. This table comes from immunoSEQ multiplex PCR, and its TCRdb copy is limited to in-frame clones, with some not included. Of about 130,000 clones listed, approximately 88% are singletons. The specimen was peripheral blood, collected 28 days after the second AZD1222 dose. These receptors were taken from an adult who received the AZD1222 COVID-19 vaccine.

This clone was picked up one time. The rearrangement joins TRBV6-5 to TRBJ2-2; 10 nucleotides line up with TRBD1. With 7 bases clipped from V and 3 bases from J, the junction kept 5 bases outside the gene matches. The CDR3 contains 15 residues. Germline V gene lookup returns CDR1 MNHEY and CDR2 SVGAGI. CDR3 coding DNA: TGTGCCAGCACCCCGGGACAGGGGTACACCGGGGAGCTGTTTTTT. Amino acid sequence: CASTPGQGYTGELFF.

The CDR3 DNA sequence: TGTGCCAGCAGCTTCCGGGGAGTCAATGAGCAGTTCTTC. The encoded protein is CASSFRGVNEQFF. The chain employs TRBV7-2 and TRBJ2-1; D might be TRBD2 (5 bases). Per germline, CDR1 SGHTA and CDR2 FQGNSA. CDR3 length equals 13 residues. Trimming removed 3 bases from V and 6 bases from J, with 9 bases in between.

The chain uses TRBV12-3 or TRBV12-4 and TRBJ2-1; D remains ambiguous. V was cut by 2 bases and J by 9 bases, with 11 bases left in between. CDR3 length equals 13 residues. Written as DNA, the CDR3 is TGTGCCAGCAGTTTAATGAGCGTAGGTGAGCAGTTCTTC. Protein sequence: CASSLMSVGEQFF.

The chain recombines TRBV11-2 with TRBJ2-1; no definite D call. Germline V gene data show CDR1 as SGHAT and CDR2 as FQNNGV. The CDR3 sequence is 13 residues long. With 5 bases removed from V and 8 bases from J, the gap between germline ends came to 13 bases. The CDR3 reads CASSKGWSDEQFF. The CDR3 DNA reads TGTGCCAGCAGCAAGGGTTGGAGCGATGAGCAGTTCTTC.

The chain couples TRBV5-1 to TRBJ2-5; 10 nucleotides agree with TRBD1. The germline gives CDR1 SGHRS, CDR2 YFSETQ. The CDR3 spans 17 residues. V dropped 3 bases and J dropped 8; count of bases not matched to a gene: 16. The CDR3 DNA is TGCGCCAGCAGCTCCTACCCCGGGACAGGGGTTGGGCGAACCCAGTACTTC. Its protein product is CASSSYPGTGVGRTQYF.

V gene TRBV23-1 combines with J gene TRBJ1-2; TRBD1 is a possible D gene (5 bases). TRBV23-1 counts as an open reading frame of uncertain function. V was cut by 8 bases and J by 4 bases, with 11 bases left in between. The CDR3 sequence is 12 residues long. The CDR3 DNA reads TGCGCCAGCGGGCCGGGGGGCTATGGCTACACCTTC. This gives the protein CASGPGGYGYTF.

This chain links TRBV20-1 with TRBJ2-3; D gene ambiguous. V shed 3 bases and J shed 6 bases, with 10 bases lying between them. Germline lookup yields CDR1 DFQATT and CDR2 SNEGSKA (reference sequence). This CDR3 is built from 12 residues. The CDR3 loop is CSASFGRDTQYF. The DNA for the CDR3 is TGCAGTGCTAGTTTCGGTCGGGATACGCAGTATTTT.

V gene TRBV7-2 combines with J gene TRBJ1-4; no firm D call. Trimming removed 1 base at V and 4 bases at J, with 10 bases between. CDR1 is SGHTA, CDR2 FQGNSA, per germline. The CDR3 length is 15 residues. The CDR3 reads CASSLVASDNEKLFF. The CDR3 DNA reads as TGTGCCAGCAGCTTAGTGGCGTCGGATAATGAAAAACTGTTTTTT. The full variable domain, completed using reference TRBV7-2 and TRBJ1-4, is GAGVSQSPSNKVTEKGKDVELRCDPISGHTALYWYRQSLGQGLEFLIYFQGNSAPDKSGLPSDRFSAERTGGSVSTLTIQRTQQEDSAVYLCASSLVASDNEKLFFGSGTQLSVL.

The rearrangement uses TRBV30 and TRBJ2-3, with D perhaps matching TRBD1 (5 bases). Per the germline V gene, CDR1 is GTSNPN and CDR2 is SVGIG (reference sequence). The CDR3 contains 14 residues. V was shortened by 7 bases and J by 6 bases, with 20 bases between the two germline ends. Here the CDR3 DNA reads TGTGCCTCTAAAAAGACAGTCGGATTGGATACGCAGTATTTT. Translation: CASKKTVGLDTQYF. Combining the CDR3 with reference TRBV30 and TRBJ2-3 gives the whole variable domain SQTIHQWPATLVQPVGSPLSLECTVEGTSNPNLYWYRQAAGRGLQLLFYSVGIGQISSEVPQNLSASRPQDRQFILSSKKLLLSDSGFYLCASKKTVGLDTQYFGPGTRLTVL.